This T cell receptor beta chain originates from a study of regulatory T cells in long-lasting Graves disease. The CDR3 runs to 15 residues. The ends were cut back, 7 bases at V and 9 bases at J, with 22 bases in the middle. In germline, CDR1 is MDHEN, CDR2 SYDVKM. CDR3 regions were amplified by Arm-PCR using iRepertoire HTBI primers to build TCR beta libraries. Authors' processing steps: From all samples, identification returned 12 to 15 TRBJ and around 62 TRBV segments. TCRdb redid the calling of the multiplex PCR reads with MiXCR, one entry per CDR3 protein. TCRdb, rather than the study authors, made the V and J calls. The sample carries some 250,000 distinct CDR3 sequences, about a sixth recorded once. Time point noted: newly diagnosed GD, antithyroid drugs for less than 3 months. Generation of the TCR library employed RNA extracted from PBMCs. With EDTA tubes as the receptacles, approximately 10 milliliters of peripheral blood were drawn.

A remark on this clonotype: The antigen is undetermined.

Findings and caveats of the study: Persistent disease favored TRBV28, TRBJ1-2 and TRBJ2-5. New patients shared around 980 public clonotypes, and persistent patients shared more, with over 2,500.

The rearrangement links TRBV28 to TRBJ2-1; D tentatively fits TRBD1 or TRBD2 (5 bases each). The source is a female donor with Graves disease. The specimen comprised peripheral blood mononuclear cells (PBMCs), sampled at new diagnosis, from a patient treated with antithyroid drugs. As DNA, the CDR3 is TGTGCCAGCATTATCGGCGGATTGGATGGGGGTGAGCAGTTCTTC. Protein sequence: CASIIGGLDGGEQFF.